This section outlines one TCR beta chain sequence together with its context. What it recognizes is unknown. Treatment indicated: approximately 9-day PBMC culture with coronavirus spike peptide pools or control peptides (ViraFEST assay). Each well held under 2.5 million PBMCs in IL-2 (around 10 IU/ml) medium with approximately 9.1 ug/ml peptide pools. The sample originates from a study of vaccination and CD4 T cells after COVID-19. Study context: Collection of post-vaccine samples followed dose two by a median around 70 days, spanning a range of 14 to 241. As control conditions, cultures were given either a CEFX pool serving as positive control, an HIV-1 Nef pool, or no peptide at all.

At the Johns Hopkins FTIC core, DNA taken from cultured CD4+ T cells was sequenced by way of the Oncomine TCR Beta short-read assay. TCRdb used MiXCR to reprocess the PCR reads, holding one entry per CDR3 protein. The sample includes 20,000 to 30,000 distinct CDR3 sequences, about 40% of them seen just once. Trimming pared 7 bases from V and 2 bases from J, leaving 5 bases between. The CDR3 runs 11 residues. The chain recombines TRBV12-3 or TRBV12-4 with TRBJ1-1; D gene unclear. What was sequenced was CD4+ T cells from blood, cultured in vitro. The sequence was obtained from a human donor who had recovered from COVID-19. CDR3 region: CASTTNTEAFF. The CDR3 DNA reads TGTGCCAGCACAACCAACACTGAAGCTTTCTTT.